This T cell receptor (beta chain) derives from a study of blood T cell repertoires in COVID-19. Donors of Cohort 3 who recovered were those that had two negative PCRs, clearance, or symptom resolution. Authors' analysis steps: Scientists estimated how many nucleated cells there were by amplifying reference gene primers. Repertoires were generated with immunoSEQ multiplex PCR, while TCRdb's copy carries only in-frame clones and drops some. V and J calls and clone size are given by that table; D and trimming were obtained from the DNA. This sample has around 300,000 clones, with 80% to 90% found just once. The V gene lost 2 bases and the J gene lost 13 bases, with 9 bases spanning the gap. The CDR3 extends over 12 amino acids.

The sample consisted of PBMCs or T cells enriched from blood (not recorded which). This sequence was found in a man younger than 40 who had recovered from COVID-19. The chain is built from TRBV12-3 or TRBV12-4 and TRBJ1-6; no clear D gene. The DNA of the CDR3 is TGTGCCAGCAGTTTAATCTCCCGGCCCCTCCACTTT. Protein product: CASSLISRPLHF.